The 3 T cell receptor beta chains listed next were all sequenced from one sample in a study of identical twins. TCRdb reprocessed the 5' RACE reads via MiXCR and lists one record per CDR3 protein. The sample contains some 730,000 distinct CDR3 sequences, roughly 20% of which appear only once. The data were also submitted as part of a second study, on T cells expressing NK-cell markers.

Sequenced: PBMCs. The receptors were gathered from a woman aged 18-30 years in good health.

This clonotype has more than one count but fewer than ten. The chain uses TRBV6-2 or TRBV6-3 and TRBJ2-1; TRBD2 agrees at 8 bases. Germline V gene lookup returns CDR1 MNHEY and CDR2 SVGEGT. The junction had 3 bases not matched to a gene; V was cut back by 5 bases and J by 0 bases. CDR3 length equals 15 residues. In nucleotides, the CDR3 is TGTGCCAGCAGTGTACTAGCGGCCTCCTACAATGAGCAGTTCTTC. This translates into CASSVLAASYNEQFF.

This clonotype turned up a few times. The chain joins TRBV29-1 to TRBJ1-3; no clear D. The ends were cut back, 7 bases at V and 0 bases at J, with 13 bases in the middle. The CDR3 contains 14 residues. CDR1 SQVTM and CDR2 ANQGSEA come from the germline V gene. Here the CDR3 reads CSGQVGLSGNTIYF. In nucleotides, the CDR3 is TGCAGCGGCCAAGTCGGCCTCTCTGGAAACACCATATATTTT.

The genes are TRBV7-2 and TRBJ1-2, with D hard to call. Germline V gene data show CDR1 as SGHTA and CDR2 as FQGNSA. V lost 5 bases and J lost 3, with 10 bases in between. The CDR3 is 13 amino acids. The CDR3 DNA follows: TGTGCCAGCAGCCGCAGACCGGACTATGGCTACACCTTC. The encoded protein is CASSRRPDYGYTF.